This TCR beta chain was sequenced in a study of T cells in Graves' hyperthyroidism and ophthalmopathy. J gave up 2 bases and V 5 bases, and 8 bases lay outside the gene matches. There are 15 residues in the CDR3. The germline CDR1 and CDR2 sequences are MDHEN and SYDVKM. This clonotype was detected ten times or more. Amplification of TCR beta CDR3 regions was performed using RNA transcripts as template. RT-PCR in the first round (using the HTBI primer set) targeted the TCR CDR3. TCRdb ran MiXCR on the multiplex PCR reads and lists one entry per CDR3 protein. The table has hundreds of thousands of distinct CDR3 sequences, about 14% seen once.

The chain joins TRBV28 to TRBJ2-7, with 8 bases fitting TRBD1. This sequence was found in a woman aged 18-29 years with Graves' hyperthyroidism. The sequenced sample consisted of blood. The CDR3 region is CASSPGGARPYEQYF. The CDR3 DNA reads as TGTGCCAGCAGTCCAGGGGGCGCAAGACCCTACGAGCAGTACTTC. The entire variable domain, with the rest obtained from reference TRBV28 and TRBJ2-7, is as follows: DVKVTQSSRYLVKRTGEKVFLECVQDMDHENMFWYRQDPGLGLRLIYFSYDVKMKEKGDIPEGYSVSREKKERFSLILESASTNQTSMYLCASSPGGARPYEQYFGPGTRLTVT.